Listed here are 10 T cell receptor beta chains from one sample, sequenced in a study of cytomegalovirus exposure and HLA in healthy donors. The data were produced by immunoSEQ multiplex PCR, yet TCRdb's version contains in-frame clones alone and is incomplete. The data hold about 170,000 clones, with 95% to 96% observed a single time. Sequencing was performed on PBMCs. The receptors derive from a woman aged 18 to 35 in good health and CMV-seronegative.

A few counts support this clone. The genes are TRBV2 and TRBJ1-4; 8 nucleotides align to TRBD1. With V trimmed by 4 bases and J by 7 bases, 5 bases remained unmatched. This CDR3 has 14 residues. Germline V gene lookup returns CDR1 SNHLY and CDR2 FYNNEI. The CDR3 sequence: CASSADRDGEKLFF. As DNA, the CDR3 is TGTGCCAGCAGTGCGGACAGGGATGGTGAAAAACTGTTTTTT.

This clone was counted once. The chain uses TRBV9 and TRBJ1-1; 7 bases agree with TRBD1. J gave up 4 bases and V 3 bases, and 6 bases lay outside the gene matches. Germline V CDR1 and CDR2: SGDLS, YYNGEE. The CDR3 is 14 residues long. As DNA, the CDR3 is TGTGCCAGCAGCGAAACAGGGGCGGTCACTGAAGCTTTCTTT. Protein product: CASSETGAVTEAFF.

The V call is TRBV19, the J call TRBJ1-5, with TRBD1 as a possible D gene (5 bases). Per the germline V gene, CDR1 is LNHDA and CDR2 is SQIVND (reference sequence). Trimming removed 5 bases from V and 3 bases from J, with 20 bases in between. This CDR3 comprises 17 residues. The CDR3 sequence is CASSPPGLPLSNQPQHF. The CDR3 nucleotides are TGTGCCAGTAGTCCCCCGGGACTCCCACTCTCCAATCAGCCCCAGCATTTT.

The chain has TRBV29-1 and TRBJ1-2; TRBD1 aligns across 8 bases. V shed 1 base, J shed 4 bases, and the junction held 8 bases outside the gene matches. CDR3 size: 15 residues. CDR1 and CDR2 (germline): SQVTM, ANQGSEA. CDR3 in DNA: TGCAGCGTTGAAGTTCAGGCAGGGGGCGTCTATGGCTACACCTTC. Amino acid sequence: CSVEVQAGGVYGYTF.

This chain uses TRBV7-2 with TRBJ1-4; D ambiguous. Germline values: CDR1 SGHTA, CDR2 FQGNSA. The CDR3 spans 16 residues. V dropped 4 bases and J dropped 6 bases, with 18 bases sitting between them. The DNA for the CDR3 is TGTGCCAGCAGCTCTGAAGGCGGGTTGTTTGATGAAAAACTGTTTTTT. Protein product: CASSSEGGLFDEKLFF.

V gene TRBV7-9 combines with J gene TRBJ2-5; 9 bases match TRBD2. The CDR3 spans 17 residues. Trimming cost V 4 bases and J 4 bases; bases outside gene matches: 13. Germline assignment: CDR1 SEHNR and CDR2 FQNEAQ (reference sequence). CDR3 sequence reads: CASSWTSSRGGAETQYF. The CDR3 DNA sequence: TGTGCCAGCAGCTGGACCTCCTCGCGGGGGGGCGCAGAGACCCAGTACTTC.

The chain has TRBV11-2 and TRBJ1-1; D is ambiguous. CDR1 and CDR2 (germline): SGHAT, FQNNGV. The CDR3 sequence is 17 residues long. Trimming removed 8 bases from V and 1 base from J, with 23 bases in between. The CDR3 spells CASHVTGELSGNTEAFF. DNA for the CDR3: TGTGCCAGCCATGTGACCGGGGAGCTTAGTGGGAACACTGAAGCTTTCTTT. The full variable domain, in which reference TRBV11-2 and TRBJ1-1 provide the parts outside the CDR3, is EAGVAQSPRYKIIEKRQSVAFWCNPISGHATLYWYQQILGQGPKLLIQFQNNGVVDDSQLPKDRFSAERLKGVDSTLKIQPAKLEDSAVYLCASHVTGELSGNTEAFFGQGTRLTVV.

The J gene is TRBJ2-2, the V gene TRBV15; D is unclear. CDR3 size: 13 residues. V lost 5 bases to trimming and J lost 3 bases, with 7 bases between them. CDR1 and CDR2 from the germline V gene are LNHNV and YYDKDF (reference sequence). CDR3 sequence: CATSVRDTGELFF. The CDR3 bases are TGTGCCACCAGCGTCCGGGACACCGGGGAGCTGTTTTTT.

CDR3 coding DNA: TGCGCCAGCAGCCCCCTTCCCTCTGGGGCCAACGTCCTGACTTTC. It yields the protein CASSPLPSGANVLTF. The J gene is TRBJ2-6, the V gene TRBV5-1; D is uncertain. CDR3 size: 15 residues. V gave up 4 bases and J gave up 0 bases, with 8 bases separating them. The V gene's germline CDR1 is SGHRS and CDR2 YFSETQ.

Turning to this clone: The junction does not match germline at one end; this may be a read error. The chain recombines TRBV7-7 with TRBJ2-7, with 9 bases that match TRBD2. The CDR3 totals 15 residues. Germline CDR1 is SSHAT and CDR2 is FNYEAQ (reference sequence). CDR3 region: CASSLRRGGQYEQYF. The CDR3 DNA sequence: TGTGCTAGCAGCTTGCGGCGGGGGGGCCAGTACGAGCAGTACTTC.